A single sample gave rise to the 31 T cell receptor beta chains below, sequenced in a study of blood T cell repertoires in COVID-19 (dated by TCRdb to about 2020). Library method: the immunoSEQ multiplex PCR assay. TCRdb's version of the immuneACCESS table is confined to in-frame rearrangements and falls short of the full clone set. An unresolved V gene accounts for under half of the shortfall where checked; the remainder is of unknown origin. Within this sample are nearly 200,000 clones, with around four fifths of them counted one time only. The top ten clones comprise around 0.93% of the sample. The sequenced sample was peripheral blood. The receptors shown here come from a man aged 60 to 75 with COVID-19, enrolled during active disease.

This rearrangement joins TRBV7-8 to TRBJ1-5, with a weak D call TRBD1 (5 bases). The CDR3 totals 14 residues. Per the germline V gene, CDR1 is SGHVS and CDR2 is FQNEAQ. V lost 8 bases and J 4 bases, leaving 15 bases between the germline ends. The CDR3 nucleotides read TGTGCCAGCGGACGGGCAGGGAAAAATCAGCCCCAGCATTTT. As protein: CASGRAGKNQPQHF.

The rearrangement uses TRBV6-5 and TRBJ1-2; 11 nucleotides line up with TRBD1. CDR1 is MNHEY and CDR2 is SVGAGI in the germline V gene. The V gene end was trimmed by 10 bases and the J gene end by 7 bases; junction bases not matched to a gene: 5. CDR3 length equals 12 residues. The CDR3 nucleotides read TGTGCCACAGGACAGGGGGCGAGTGGCTACACCTTC. It encodes CATGQGASGYTF.

The V call is TRBV5-5, the J call TRBJ2-1; D ambiguous. Trimming left V 5 bases short and J 10 bases short, with 19 bases between. Germline values: CDR1 SGHKS, CDR2 YYEKEE (reference sequence). This CDR3 is 14 amino acids long. CDR3 sequence: CASRITPNPGEQFF. The CDR3 DNA reads as TGTGCCAGCAGAATCACCCCAAACCCCGGGGAGCAGTTCTTC. The variable domain in full, with the rest retrieved from reference TRBV5-5 and TRBJ2-1, is DAGVTQSPTHLIKTRGQQVTLRCSPISGHKSVSWYQQVLGQGPQFIFQYYEKEERGRGNFPDRFSARQFPNYSSELNVNALLLGDSALYLCASRITPNPGEQFFGPGTRLTVL.

The chain joins TRBV7-9 to TRBJ1-1; D gene unclear. Germline values: CDR1 SEHNR, CDR2 FQNEAQ (reference sequence). CDR3 length: 18 residues. The germline V and J ends were trimmed by 1 base and 1 base, with 19 bases remaining between them. CDR3 in amino acids: CASSLVRMRVGENTEAFF. The DNA of the CDR3 is TGTGCCAGCAGCTTAGTAAGAATGAGGGTGGGCGAGAACACTGAAGCTTTCTTT.

This clone appeared many times. The chain couples TRBV15 to TRBJ1-2, with TRBD1 matching 9 bases. The J segment lost 5 bases and the V segment lost 2 bases, leaving 6 bases of the junction unmatched. Germline-derived CDR1 and CDR2 are LNHNV and YYDKDF (reference sequence). The length of the CDR3 is 15 residues. The CDR3 nucleotides read TGTGCCACCAGCAGACCCCCGGGACAGGGATATGGCTACACCTTC. Amino acids: CATSRPPGQGYGYTF.

In its sample, this clone was seen a few times. The J gene is TRBJ1-1, the V gene TRBV6-6, with D tentatively TRBD1 (5 bases). The CDR3 extends over 13 amino acids. V was trimmed by 4 bases and J by 7 bases, leaving 13 bases between them. From germline, CDR1 is MNHNY and CDR2 SVGAGI (reference sequence). The CDR3 region is CASSSHIDSEAFF. The CDR3 region has the DNA TGTGCCAGCAGTTCTCACATCGACAGTGAAGCTTTCTTT.

CDR3: CAWSPNTGELFF. CDR3 DNA sequence: TGTGCCTGGAGCCCTAACACCGGGGAGCTGTTTTTT. V usage is TRBV30 and J usage is TRBJ2-2; D gene uncertain. The V gene's germline CDR1 is GTSNPN and CDR2 SVGIG (reference sequence). The CDR3 covers 12 residues. The germline V and J ends were trimmed by 3 bases and 2 bases, with 4 bases remaining between them.

The gene calls are TRBV19 and TRBJ1-1; D is unresolved. Germline CDR1 and CDR2: LNHDA and SQIVND (reference sequence). V was trimmed by 1 base and J by 1 base, leaving 4 bases between them. This CDR3 comprises 13 residues. For the CDR3, the DNA is TGTGCCAGTAGTATAGTACAGAACACTGAAGCTTTCTTT. It codes for CASSIVQNTEAFF.

V gene TRBV28 combines with J gene TRBJ1-6; tentative D call: TRBD1 (5 bases). V lost 3 bases to trimming and J lost 10 bases, with 10 bases between them. The CDR3 sequence is 13 residues long. Germline V gene sequence: CDR1 MDHEN, CDR2 SYDVKM. The CDR3 DNA reads as TGTGCCAGCAGTTTCCCAGGGTTGTCACCCCTCCACTTT. Translated: CASSFPGLSPLHF.

This clone was recorded once. The chain employs TRBV7-3 and TRBJ1-2; D is perhaps TRBD1 (5 bases). CDR3 size: 14 residues. Trimming shortened V by 0 bases and J by 5 bases, and 10 bases separated the two germline ends. Germline V lookup: CDR1 SGHTA, CDR2 FQGTGA. CDR3: CASSLTRDSYGYTF. Here the CDR3 DNA reads TGTGCCAGCAGCTTAACCAGAGACAGTTATGGCTACACCTTC.

The J gene is TRBJ2-3, the V gene TRBV5-1; 9 bases agree with TRBD1. V dropped 4 bases and J dropped 2; count of bases not matched to a gene: 8. The length of the CDR3 is 16 residues. CDR1 SGHRS and CDR2 YFSETQ come from the germline V gene. CDR3 DNA sequence: TGCGCCAGCAGCCAAACCGGGACAGGGTTCACAGATACGCAGTATTTT. The encoded protein is CASSQTGTGFTDTQYF. Combining the CDR3 with reference TRBV5-1 and TRBJ2-3 gives the whole variable domain KAGVTQTPRYLIKTRGQQVTLSCSPISGHRSVSWYQQTPGQGLQFLFEYFSETQRNKGNFPGRFSGRQFSNSRSEMNVSTLELGDSALYLCASSQTGTGFTDTQYFGPGTRLTVL.

This clone was counted once. This chain uses TRBV28 with TRBJ2-1; TRBD1 is a possible D gene (6 bases). Germline lookup yields CDR1 MDHEN and CDR2 SYDVKM. This CDR3 contains 16 residues. Deletions cut 3 bases from V and 1 base from J, with 13 bases between. For the CDR3, the DNA is TGTGCCAGCAGTTTGGAACAGGGAATTTCCTACAATGAGCAGTTCTTC. Translated, it gives CASSLEQGISYNEQFF.

This sequence joins TRBV6-4 and TRBJ2-1, with a weak D call TRBD2 (6 bases). Germline V gene sequence: CDR1 MRHNA, CDR2 SNTAGT. The CDR3 consists of 15 residues. V was pared by 0 bases and J by 5 bases, with 11 bases between. The CDR3 sequence: CASSDSGGVNNEQFF. The CDR3 DNA reads TGTGCCAGCAGTGACTCGGGCGGGGTGAACAATGAGCAGTTCTTC.

The chain combines TRBV6-5 with TRBJ2-7; 11 bases are a match to TRBD2. This CDR3 region has 15 residues. J lost 3 bases, V lost 6 bases, and 7 bases had no gene match. Germline V gene lookup returns CDR1 MNHEY and CDR2 SVGAGI. The CDR3 spells CASRQGSGRVYEQYF. For the CDR3, the DNA is TGTGCCAGCAGGCAGGGTAGCGGGAGGGTCTACGAGCAGTACTTC.

The chain joins TRBV7-2 to TRBJ1-5, with D uncertain. CDR1 is SGHTA, CDR2 FQGNSA, per germline. This CDR3 spans 15 amino acids. V lost 2 bases to trimming and J lost 0 bases, with 8 bases between them. The CDR3 DNA is TGTGCCAGCAGCTTAACGCGGGATAGCAATCAGCCCCAGCATTTT. This codes for CASSLTRDSNQPQHF.

The chain is built from TRBV2 and TRBJ1-1; D unresolved. Germline V lookup: CDR1 SNHLY, CDR2 FYNNEI. Between the trimmed V and J ends, which lost 7 bases and 1 base, there was a span of 13 bases. There are 14 residues in the CDR3. CDR3 in DNA: TGTGCCAGCAATCTACAGAGCCGGAACACTGAAGCTTTCTTT. Translated, it gives CASNLQSRNTEAFF.

The chain is built from TRBV7-9 and TRBJ2-2; D is perhaps TRBD2 (5 bases). CDR3 length: 16 residues. Germline V gene sequence: CDR1 SEHNR, CDR2 FQNEAQ (reference sequence). V lost 3 bases and J 2 bases, leaving 13 bases between the germline ends. The DNA for the CDR3 is TGTGCCAGCAGCTTTTCTTTCGGGATTAACACCGGGGAGCTGTTTTTT. Its protein product is CASSFSFGINTGELFF.

Concerning this clone itself: Other DNA sequences within the sample encode an identical CDR3. The chain couples TRBV10-1 to TRBJ1-6; 7 nucleotides align to TRBD1. With 6 bases clipped from V and 7 bases from J, the junction kept 3 bases outside the gene matches. This CDR3 has 13 amino acids. The germline CDR1 and CDR2 sequences are WNHNN and SYGVQD (reference sequence). CDR3 sequence reads: CASSGTVNSPLHF. CDR3 bases: TGCGCCAGCAGCGGGACAGTAAATTCACCCCTCCACTTT.

V is TRBV6-1 and J is TRBJ1-5; TRBD1 aligns across 7 bases. V lost 6 bases to trimming and J lost 1 base; unmatched junction nucleotides: 9. This CDR3 region has 16 residues. The germline V gene has CDR1 MNHNS and CDR2 SASEGT. The CDR3 loop reads CASSEQQGYSNQPQHF. CDR3 DNA: TGTGCCAGCAGCGAACAACAGGGGTACAGCAATCAGCCCCAGCATTTT.

DNA of the CDR3: TGTGCCAGCAGCTCCCGACTAGCGGGAGACAGTGAGCAGTTCTTC. Translated: CASSSRLAGDSEQFF. The rearrangement links TRBV7-7 to TRBJ2-1; 12 bases line up with TRBD2. This CDR3 has 15 residues. The J segment lost 9 bases and the V segment lost 4 bases, leaving 7 bases of the junction unmatched. CDR1 and CDR2 (germline): SSHAT, FNYEAQ (reference sequence).

In its sample, this clone was seen once. The chain has TRBV6-6 and TRBJ1-6, with 7 nucleotides matching TRBD1. Germline trimming cut 8 bases from V and 4 bases from J; bases unmatched to any gene: 11. The germline CDR1 and CDR2 sequences are MNHNY and SVGAGI (reference sequence). The CDR3 runs to 16 residues. CDR3 sequence reads: CASRNTGQQYNSPLHF. CDR3 DNA sequence: TGTGCCAGCCGGAACACGGGACAGCAGTATAATTCACCCCTCCACTTT.

This clone was picked up one time. The genes are TRBV3-1 (or the pseudogene TRBV3-2) and TRBJ1-4; D may be TRBD1 (6 bases). This CDR3 is built from 16 residues. Trimming removed 1 base at V and 3 bases at J, with 12 bases between. From germline, CDR1 is LGHDT and CDR2 YNNKEL (reference sequence). The chain's CDR3 is CASSQGQGIANEKLFF. As DNA, the CDR3 is TGTGCCAGCAGCCAAGGGCAGGGGATTGCTAATGAAAAACTGTTTTTT.

This clone occurred a few times. The chain couples TRBV30 to TRBJ1-2; 7 bases align to TRBD1. With 0 bases clipped from V and 4 bases from J, the junction kept 8 bases outside the gene matches. Germline loops: CDR1 GTSNPN, CDR2 SVGIG (reference sequence). CDR3 length equals 15 residues. The CDR3 nucleotides are TGTGCCTGGAGTGTAAGGGGGCTCCTTCCCTATGGCTACACCTTC. Its protein is CAWSVRGLLPYGYTF. Supplemented by reference TRBV30 and TRBJ1-2, the full variable domain reads SQTIHQWPATLVQPVGSPLSLECTVEGTSNPNLYWYRQAAGRGLQLLFYSVGIGQISSEVPQNLSASRPQDRQFILSSKKLLLSDSGFYLCAWSVRGLLPYGYTFGSGTRLTVV.

With respect to this clone: This CDR3 is also generated by other DNA sequences in the sample. V usage is TRBV5-1 and J usage is TRBJ2-5, with D possibly being TRBD1 (7 bases). This CDR3 spans 14 amino acids. The V end was cut by 0 bases, the J end by 4 bases, with 10 bases between. Germline V gene data show CDR1 as SGHRS and CDR2 as YFSETQ. CDR3 DNA: TGCGCCAGCAGCTTGGGACAGGGAGGAGAGACCCAGTACTTC. Amino acid sequence: CASSLGQGGETQYF. The full variable domain, rest sourced from reference TRBV5-1 and TRBJ2-5, is KAGVTQTPRYLIKTRGQQVTLSCSPISGHRSVSWYQQTPGQGLQFLFEYFSETQRNKGNFPGRFSGRQFSNSRSEMNVSTLELGDSALYLCASSLGQGGETQYFGPGTRLLVL.

V gene TRBV6-5 combines with J gene TRBJ1-2; TRBD1 is a possible D gene (5 bases). Germline V gene data show CDR1 as MNHEY and CDR2 as SVGAGI. The CDR3 runs to 13 residues. The V gene lost 0 bases and the J gene lost 8 bases, with 10 bases spanning the gap. The DNA of the CDR3 is TGTGCCAGCAGTTACTCGTCTTACAGGGGCTACACCTTC. Its protein is CASSYSSYRGYTF.

The V gene is TRBV15, the J gene TRBJ1-4, with D possibly being TRBD1 (5 bases). CDR1 is LNHNV and CDR2 is YYDKDF in the germline V gene (reference sequence). V lost 2 bases and J 4 bases, leaving 14 bases between the germline ends. This CDR3 is 16 amino acids long. The CDR3 protein is CATSRTHRSSNEKLFF. CDR3 coding DNA: TGTGCCACCAGCAGAACCCACAGGTCGAGTAATGAAAAACTGTTTTTT.

The chain combines TRBV9 with TRBJ2-1; the D gene is possibly TRBD2 (6 bases). The CDR3 contains 13 residues. Germline V gene data show CDR1 as SGDLS and CDR2 as YYNGEE. The V end lost 4 bases, the J end lost 9 bases, and 14 bases lay between the germline ends. Here the CDR3 reads CASSPPGTAEQFF. The CDR3 DNA reads TGTGCCAGCAGCCCACCCGGGACTGCTGAGCAGTTCTTC.

In this sample, this clone turned up once. J is TRBJ2-1 and V is TRBV19, with a weak D call TRBD1 (5 bases). Germline lookup yields CDR1 LNHDA and CDR2 SQIVND (reference sequence). CDR3 length: 13 amino acids. Trimming left V 5 bases short and J 1 base short, with 6 bases between. The CDR3 loop is CASSPGSYNEQFF. CDR3 nucleotides: TGTGCCAGTAGTCCAGGGTCCTACAATGAGCAGTTCTTC.

The rearrangement uses TRBV11-3 and TRBJ2-3, with 7 bases that match TRBD1. V was pared by 1 base and J by 2 bases, with 3 bases of the junction left unmatched. The CDR3 spans 15 residues. Germline loops: CDR1 SGHNT, CDR2 YENEEA. The CDR3 DNA sequence: TGTGCCAGCAGCTTAGGGACAGGAGACACAGATACGCAGTATTTT. It is translated as CASSLGTGDTDTQYF.

The rearrangement links TRBV28 to TRBJ1-3, with TRBD1 identical over 11 bases. Germline V lookup: CDR1 MDHEN, CDR2 SYDVKM. V gave up 8 bases and J gave up 3 bases; unmatched junction bases: 12. The CDR3 has 17 amino acids. The DNA for the CDR3 is TGTGCCAGCTTAAGCACAGGACAGGGGGCCTTTGGAAACACCATATATTTT. Amino acids: CASLSTGQGAFGNTIYF.

This sequence joins TRBV7-2 and TRBJ2-5, with D tentatively TRBD2 (6 bases). Trimming left V 1 base short and J 6 bases short, with 15 bases between. The CDR3 is made up of 15 amino acids. Germline CDR1 and CDR2: SGHTA and FQGNSA. CDR3 sequence reads: CASSLDAGNSKTQYF. CDR3 nucleotide sequence: TGTGCCAGCAGCTTAGATGCGGGGAATAGCAAGACCCAGTACTTC. Using reference TRBV7-2 and TRBJ2-5 for the parts outside the CDR3, the full variable domain is GAGVSQSPSNKVTEKGKDVELRCDPISGHTALYWYRQSLGQGLEFLIYFQGNSAPDKSGLPSDRFSAERTGGSVSTLTIQRTQQEDSAVYLCASSLDAGNSKTQYFGPGTRLLVL.